The 26 T cell receptor beta chains given below trace back to one sample, sequenced in a study of long-term antiretroviral therapy in people with HIV. An immunoSEQ assay, version v3.0, was performed at survey level. The protocol was immunoSEQ multiplex PCR, while the TCRdb copy is restricted to in-frame clones and leaves out a portion. This sample carries about 40,000 clones, around 85% of them seen once, and the ten largest clones take 4%. Specimen: unsorted PBMCs, collected 1.2 years after starting antiretroviral therapy. These receptors were obtained from a woman in her forties or fifties with HIV.

The rearrangement joins TRBV9 to TRBJ1-1; D gene uncertain. The germline gives CDR1 SGDLS, CDR2 YYNGEE. CDR3 length equals 14 residues. The V end lost 0 bases, the J end lost 6 bases, and 12 bases lay between the germline ends. CDR3 residues: CASSVAGGVAEAFF. Written as DNA, the CDR3 is TGTGCCAGCAGCGTAGCGGGAGGAGTGGCTGAAGCTTTCTTT. The variable domain in full, with the rest retrieved from reference TRBV9 and TRBJ1-1, is DSGVTQTPKHLITATGQRVTLRCSPRSGDLSVYWYQQSLDQGLQFLIQYYNGEERAKGNILERFSAQQFPDLHSELNLSSLELGDSALYFCASSVAGGVAEAFFGQGTRLTVV.

The chain joins TRBV7-8 to TRBJ2-7; TRBD2 might be the D (5 bases). Looked up from germline, CDR1 is SGHVS and CDR2 is FQNEAQ. The length of the CDR3 is 14 residues. The V and J ends lost 6 bases and 2 bases respectively, with 14 bases between them. The CDR3 DNA follows: TGTGCCAGCAGGCAAGCGGTAGGACCCTACGAGCAGTACTTC. It translates to CASRQAVGPYEQYF.

This sequence joins TRBV11-2 and TRBJ2-5; unclear D gene. CDR1 SGHAT and CDR2 FQNNGV come from the germline V gene. Trimming left V 0 bases short and J 7 bases short, with 6 bases between. The CDR3 is 12 residues long. DNA for the CDR3: TGTGCCAGCAGCTTAGATCGTGGGACCCAGTACTTC. It is translated as CASSLDRGTQYF.

The rearrangement uses TRBV11-3 and TRBJ2-3; either TRBD1 or TRBD2 may fit D (5 bases each). V was cut by 4 bases and J by 1 base, with 12 bases left in between. This CDR3 is 15 amino acids long. Germline V gene lookup returns CDR1 SGHNT and CDR2 YENEEA. In DNA, the CDR3 is TGTGCCAGCAGCTCCCGAGGGGATGGCACAGATACGCAGTATTTT. This codes for CASSSRGDGTDTQYF.

This clone was detected once. The chain uses TRBV7-2 and TRBJ2-3; a weak D match, TRBD2 (7 bases). With 2 bases removed from V and 5 bases from J, the gap between germline ends came to 14 bases. The CDR3 is 15 amino acids. CDR1 is SGHTA, CDR2 FQGNSA, per germline. In nucleotides, the CDR3 is TGTGCCAGCAGCTTACCGGGGGGCCCCGAAGATACGCAGTATTTT. This encodes CASSLPGGPEDTQYF.

The CDR3 spells CASSLLAGNTEAFF. CDR3 DNA: TGTGCCAGCAGCTTACTGGCGGGGAACACTGAAGCTTTCTTT. This rearrangement joins TRBV11-2 to TRBJ1-1; D gene ambiguous. The CDR3 loop spans 14 amino acids. Per germline, CDR1 SGHAT and CDR2 FQNNGV. V was cut by 2 bases and J by 1 base, with 8 bases left in between.

This clone was detected a few times. The chain uses TRBV6-1 and TRBJ1-6; maybe TRBD1 (6 bases). Germline CDR1 reads MNHNS; CDR2 reads SASEGT. V was trimmed by 3 bases and J by 0 bases, leaving 12 bases between them. The CDR3 is 17 residues long. The CDR3 DNA reads TGTGCCAGCAGTGATCCCACAGGGAGCTCCTATAATTCACCCCTCCACTTT. Its translation is CASSDPTGSSYNSPLHF.

The chain has TRBV5-5 and TRBJ1-2; D remains unclear. The CDR3 totals 12 residues. Germline lookup yields CDR1 SGHKS and CDR2 YYEKEE (reference sequence). Trimming cost V 4 bases and J 4 bases, with 8 bases left between them. Here the CDR3 DNA reads TGTGCCAGCAGCAACTCCGGCTATGGCTACACCTTC. It specifies CASSNSGYGYTF.

V gene TRBV19 combines with J gene TRBJ2-7; D might be TRBD1 or TRBD2, each matching 7 bases. The CDR3 totals 15 residues. Germline V lookup: CDR1 LNHDA, CDR2 SQIVND (reference sequence). V was trimmed by 5 bases and J by 1 base, leaving 15 bases between them. CDR3 protein: CASSPGGQQSYEQYF. CDR3 in DNA: TGTGCCAGTAGTCCGGGGGGACAGCAATCCTACGAGCAGTACTTC.

V usage is TRBV6-1 and J usage is TRBJ1-1; TRBD1 aligns across 9 bases. CDR1 is MNHNS, CDR2 SASEGT, per germline. The ends lost 4 bases at V and 4 bases at J; junction bases unmatched: 10. This CDR3 spans 16 amino acids. The CDR3: CASSAPDRGMFTEAFF. The DNA for the CDR3 is TGTGCCAGCAGTGCTCCTGACAGGGGGATGTTCACTGAAGCTTTCTTT.

This clone was seen a single time. CDR3 DNA: TGTGCCAGCAGCCCCCCTAGAGACACCGGGGAGCTGTTTTTT. This codes for CASSPPRDTGELFF. This chain uses TRBV6-5 with TRBJ2-2; D not resolved. This CDR3 comprises 14 residues. Looked up from germline, CDR1 is MNHEY and CDR2 is SVGAGI. The germline V and J ends were trimmed by 6 bases and 3 bases, with 11 bases remaining between them.

This clone was detected only a few times. This chain joins TRBV19 and TRBJ1-2, with 7 bases lining up with TRBD1. The CDR3 has 16 residues. V shed 4 bases and J 4 bases; nucleotides not matched to a gene: 12. Germline values: CDR1 LNHDA, CDR2 SQIVND (reference sequence). The CDR3 here is CASSNGPGTAFYGYTF. CDR3 nucleotides: TGTGCCAGTAGTAATGGCCCCGGGACAGCCTTCTATGGCTACACCTTC.

The V gene is TRBV4-3, the J gene TRBJ1-2; D possibly corresponds to TRBD1 (6 bases). V lost 0 bases, J lost 1 base, and 15 bases lay in between. CDR1 is LGHNA and CDR2 is YSLEER in the germline V gene. This CDR3 has 17 amino acids. Written as DNA, the CDR3 is TGCGCCAGCAGCCAAGATATTTCGACAGGAGATAACTATGGCTACACCTTC. Residues: CASSQDISTGDNYGYTF.

V and J are TRBV7-8 and TRBJ2-7; D possibly corresponds to TRBD2 (5 bases). The V end was cut by 5 bases, the J end by 5 bases, with 22 bases between. The CDR3 is 16 amino acids. Looked up from germline, CDR1 is SGHVS and CDR2 is FQNEAQ. The CDR3 nucleotides are TGTGCCAGCAGCCCTAGTCCCGGGGTGACGAGCCACGAGCAGTACTTC. Encoded protein: CASSPSPGVTSHEQYF.

The chain recombines TRBV30 with TRBJ2-7; 7 bases map to TRBD1. Germline CDR1 and CDR2: GTSNPN and SVGIG (reference sequence). This CDR3 region has 14 residues. V lost 5 bases, J lost 2 bases, and 9 bases stayed unmatched. This chain's CDR3 is CAWGVRGMAYEQYF. As DNA, the CDR3 is TGTGCCTGGGGAGTCAGGGGGATGGCCTACGAGCAGTACTTC.

The V call is TRBV2, the J call TRBJ1-2; a weak D match, TRBD1 (5 bases). Trimming took 10 bases from V and 7 from J, leaving 22 bases between them. This CDR3 has 14 amino acids. Per the germline V gene, CDR1 is SNHLY and CDR2 is FYNNEI. The CDR3 nucleotides are TGTGCCACCGTGGGGGAGGGGAAGGCGGGTGGCTACACCTTC. Translating gives CATVGEGKAGGYTF.

The chain is built from TRBV2 and TRBJ2-3, with unresolved D. The CDR3 spans 12 residues. CDR1 and CDR2 from the germline V gene are SNHLY and FYNNEI. With 2 bases removed from V and 8 bases from J, the gap between germline ends came to 8 bases. The DNA for the CDR3 is TGTGCCAGCAGTGAATTGGTCCGTACGCAGTATTTT. It is translated as CASSELVRTQYF.

The chain uses TRBV9 and TRBJ2-2; TRBD2 is a possible D gene (6 bases). The V and J ends lost 0 bases and 5 bases respectively, with 11 bases between them. The CDR3 contains 15 residues. Per germline, CDR1 SGDLS and CDR2 YYNGEE. Here the CDR3 reads CASSVVGGLTGELFF. For the CDR3, the DNA is TGTGCCAGCAGCGTAGTTGGGGGGTTAACCGGGGAGCTGTTTTTT.

This chain uses TRBV5-4 with TRBJ2-5; 11 nucleotides agree with TRBD2. Trimming took 0 bases from V and 5 from J; bases not matched to a gene: 0. CDR1 SGHNT and CDR2 YYREEE come from the germline V gene (reference sequence). This CDR3 has 14 amino acids. This chain's CDR3 is CASSLGLAGETQYF. CDR3 coding DNA: TGTGCCAGCAGCTTGGGACTAGCGGGGGAGACCCAGTACTTC.

The rearrangement links TRBV7-2 to TRBJ2-7; 12 bases are shared with TRBD2. The germline V gene encodes CDR1 SGHTA and CDR2 FQGNSA. The CDR3 has 15 residues. V was pared by 7 bases and J by 5 bases, with 9 bases of the junction left unmatched. The CDR3 region has the DNA TGTGCCAGCATGTTATTTCCTAGCGGGGGGGACGAGCAGTACTTC. It is translated as CASMLFPSGGDEQYF.

The chain uses TRBV5-4 and TRBJ2-2; D possibly uses TRBD1 or TRBD2 (5 bases each). CDR1 is SGHNT, CDR2 YYREEE, per germline (reference sequence). The V and J ends lost 5 bases and 5 bases respectively, with 10 bases between them. There are 13 residues in the CDR3. The CDR3: CASRGWGTGELFF. The CDR3 DNA sequence: TGTGCCAGCAGAGGGTGGGGGACCGGGGAGCTGTTTTTT. The variable domain in full, completed from reference TRBV5-4 and TRBJ2-2, reads ETGVTQSPTHLIKTRGQQVTLRCSSQSGHNTVSWYQQALGQGPQFIFQYYREEENGRGNFPPRFSGLQFPNYSSELNVNALELDDSALYLCASRGWGTGELFFGEGSRLTVL.

J is TRBJ1-5 and V is TRBV5-6; 9 nucleotides match TRBD1. CDR1 and CDR2 (germline): SGHDT, YYEEEE. The CDR3 is 15 amino acids. V was pared by 4 bases and J by 9 bases, with 11 bases of the junction left unmatched. CDR3 in DNA: TGTGCCAGCAGCCCCGGGACAGGGCCACAGGGGCCCCAGCATTTT. Encoded protein: CASSPGTGPQGPQHF. Variable domain in full (rest from reference TRBV5-6 and TRBJ1-5): DAGVTQSPTHLIKTRGQQVTLRCSPKSGHDTVSWYQQALGQGPQFIFQYYEEEERQRGNFPDRFSGHQFPNYSSELNVNALLLGDSALYLCASSPGTGPQGPQHFGDGTRLSIL.

The chain has TRBV7-9 and TRBJ2-7; 7 bases match TRBD1. Germline V lookup: CDR1 SEHNR, CDR2 FQNEAQ (reference sequence). This CDR3 is 16 amino acids long. With 2 bases clipped from V and 0 bases from J, the junction kept 7 bases outside the gene matches. CDR3 amino acids: CASSLSRGLSSYEQYF. Here the CDR3 DNA reads TGTGCCAGCAGCTTATCTAGGGGGCTCAGCTCCTACGAGCAGTACTTC.

V and J are TRBV7-2 and TRBJ2-3; TRBD1 might be the D (7 bases). The CDR3 totals 18 residues. Trimming pared 2 bases from V and 4 bases from J, leaving 22 bases between. Germline V gene lookup returns CDR1 SGHTA and CDR2 FQGNSA. The CDR3, as DNA: TGTGCCAGCAGCTTAAGGGGGCAAGGTTGGGGGGCAGCAGATACGCAGTATTTT. Translating gives CASSLRGQGWGAADTQYF. Using reference TRBV7-2 and TRBJ2-3 for the parts outside the CDR3, the full variable domain is GAGVSQSPSNKVTEKGKDVELRCDPISGHTALYWYRQSLGQGLEFLIYFQGNSAPDKSGLPSDRFSAERTGGSVSTLTIQRTQQEDSAVYLCASSLRGQGWGAADTQYFGPGTRLTVL.

This clone was counted between two and nine times. The V gene is TRBV29-1, the J gene TRBJ1-2; D is unresolved. CDR3 length: 14 residues. With 4 bases removed from V and 7 bases from J, the gap between germline ends came to 19 bases. Germline lookup yields CDR1 SQVTM and CDR2 ANQGSEA. CDR3 sequence: CSVAYGEGPRGYTF. CDR3 in DNA: TGCAGCGTTGCCTATGGGGAGGGCCCTCGTGGCTACACCTTC.

The sample holds one count of this clone. The V and J genes are TRBV2 and TRBJ2-7, with no clear D. Germline V lookup: CDR1 SNHLY, CDR2 FYNNEI. The CDR3 has 13 residues. V lost 6 bases, J lost 5 bases, and 14 bases lay in between. CDR3 in amino acids: CASRGWGSHEQYF. For the CDR3, the DNA is TGTGCCAGCAGGGGATGGGGTTCCCACGAGCAGTACTTC.